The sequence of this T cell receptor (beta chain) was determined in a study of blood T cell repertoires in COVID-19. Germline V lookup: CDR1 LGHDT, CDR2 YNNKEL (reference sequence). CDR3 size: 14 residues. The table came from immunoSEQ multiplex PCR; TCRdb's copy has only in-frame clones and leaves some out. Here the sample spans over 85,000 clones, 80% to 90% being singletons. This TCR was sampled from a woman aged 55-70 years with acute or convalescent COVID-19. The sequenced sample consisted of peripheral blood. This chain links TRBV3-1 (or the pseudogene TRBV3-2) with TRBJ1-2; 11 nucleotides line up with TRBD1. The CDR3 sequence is CASRTGGADYGYTF. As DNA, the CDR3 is TGTGCGTCTCGGACAGGGGGCGCTGACTATGGCTACACCTTC.